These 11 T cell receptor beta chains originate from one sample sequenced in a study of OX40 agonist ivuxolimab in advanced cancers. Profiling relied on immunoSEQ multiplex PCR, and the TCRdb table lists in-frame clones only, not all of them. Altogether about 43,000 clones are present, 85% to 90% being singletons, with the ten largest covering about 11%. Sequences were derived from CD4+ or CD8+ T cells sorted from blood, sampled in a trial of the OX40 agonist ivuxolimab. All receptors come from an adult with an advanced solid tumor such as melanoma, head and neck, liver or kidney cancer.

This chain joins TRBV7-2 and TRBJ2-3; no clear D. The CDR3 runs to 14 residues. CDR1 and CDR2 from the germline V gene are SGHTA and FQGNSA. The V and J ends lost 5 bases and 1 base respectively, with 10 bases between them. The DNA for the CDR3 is TGTGCCAGCAGCCCATGGGTGGGCACAGATACGCAGTATTTT. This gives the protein CASSPWVGTDTQYF. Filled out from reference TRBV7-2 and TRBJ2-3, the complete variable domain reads GAGVSQSPSNKVTEKGKDVELRCDPISGHTALYWYRQSLGQGLEFLIYFQGNSAPDKSGLPSDRFSAERTGGSVSTLTIQRTQQEDSAVYLCASSPWVGTDTQYFGPGTRLTVL.

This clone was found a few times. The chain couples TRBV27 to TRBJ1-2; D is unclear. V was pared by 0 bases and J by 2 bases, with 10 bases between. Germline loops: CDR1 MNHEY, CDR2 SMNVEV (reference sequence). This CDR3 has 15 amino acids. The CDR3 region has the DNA TGTGCCAGCAGTTTATCGATCGGCGGGAACTATGGCTACACCTTC. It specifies CASSLSIGGNYGYTF.

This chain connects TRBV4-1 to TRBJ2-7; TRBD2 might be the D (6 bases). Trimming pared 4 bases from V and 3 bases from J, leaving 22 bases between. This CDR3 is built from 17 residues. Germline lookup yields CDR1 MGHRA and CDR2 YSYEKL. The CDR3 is CASSPRLSGGDYYEQYF. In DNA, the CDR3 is TGCGCCAGCAGCCCAAGGCTTAGCGGAGGGGATTACTACGAGCAGTACTTC.

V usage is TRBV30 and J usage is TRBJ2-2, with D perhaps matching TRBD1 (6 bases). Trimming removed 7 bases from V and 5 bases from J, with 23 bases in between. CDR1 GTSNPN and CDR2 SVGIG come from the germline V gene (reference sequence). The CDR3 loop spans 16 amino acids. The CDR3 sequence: CAFPRSDRGWTGELFF. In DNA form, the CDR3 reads TGTGCCTTCCCGAGGTCGGACAGAGGGTGGACCGGGGAGCTGTTTTTT.

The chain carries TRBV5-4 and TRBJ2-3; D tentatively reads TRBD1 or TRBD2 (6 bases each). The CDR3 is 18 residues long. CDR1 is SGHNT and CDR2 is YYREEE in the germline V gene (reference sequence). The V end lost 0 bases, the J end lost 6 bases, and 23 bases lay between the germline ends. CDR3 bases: TGTGCCAGCAGCTTGGGAACCCATCCCGGGGGCTTGGGGGATACGCAGTATTTT. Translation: CASSLGTHPGGLGDTQYF.

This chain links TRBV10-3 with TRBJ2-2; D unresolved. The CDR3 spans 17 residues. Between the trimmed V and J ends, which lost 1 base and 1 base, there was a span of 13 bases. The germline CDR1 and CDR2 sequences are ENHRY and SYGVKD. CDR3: CAISEWAYDVNTGELFF. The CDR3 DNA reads TGTGCCATCAGTGAGTGGGCTTATGATGTGAACACCGGGGAGCTGTTTTTT.

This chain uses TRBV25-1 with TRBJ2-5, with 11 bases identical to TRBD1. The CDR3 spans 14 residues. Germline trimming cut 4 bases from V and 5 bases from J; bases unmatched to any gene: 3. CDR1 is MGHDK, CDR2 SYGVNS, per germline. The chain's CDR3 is CASSGTGGMETQYF. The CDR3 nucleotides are TGTGCCAGCAGTGGGACAGGGGGCATGGAGACCCAGTACTTC.

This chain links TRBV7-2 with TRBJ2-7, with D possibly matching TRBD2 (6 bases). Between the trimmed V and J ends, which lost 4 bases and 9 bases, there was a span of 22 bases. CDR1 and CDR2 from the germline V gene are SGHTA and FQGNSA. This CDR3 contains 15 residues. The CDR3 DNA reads TGTGCCAGCAGCTCCAGTCGCGGGGCATCTGGGGTGCAGTACTTC. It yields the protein CASSSSRGASGVQYF. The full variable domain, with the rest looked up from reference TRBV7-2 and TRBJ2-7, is GAGVSQSPSNKVTEKGKDVELRCDPISGHTALYWYRQSLGQGLEFLIYFQGNSAPDKSGLPSDRFSAERTGGSVSTLTIQRTQQEDSAVYLCASSSSRGASGVQYFGPGTRLTVT.

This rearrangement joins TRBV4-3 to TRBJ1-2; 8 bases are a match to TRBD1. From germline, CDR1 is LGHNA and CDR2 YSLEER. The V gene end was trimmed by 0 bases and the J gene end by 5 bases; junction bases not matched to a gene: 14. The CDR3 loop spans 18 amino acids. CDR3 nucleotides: TGCGCCAGCAGCCAAGATCCTGGCAGGGGGCCTCCGGGGTATGGCTACACCTTC. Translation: CASSQDPGRGPPGYGYTF.

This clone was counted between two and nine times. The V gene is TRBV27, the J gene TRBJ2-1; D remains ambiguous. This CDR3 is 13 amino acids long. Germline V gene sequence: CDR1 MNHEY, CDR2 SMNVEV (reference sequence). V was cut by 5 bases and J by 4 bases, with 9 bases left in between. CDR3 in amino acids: CASSTTQYNEQFF. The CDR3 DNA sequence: TGTGCCAGCAGTACCACTCAGTACAATGAGCAGTTCTTC.

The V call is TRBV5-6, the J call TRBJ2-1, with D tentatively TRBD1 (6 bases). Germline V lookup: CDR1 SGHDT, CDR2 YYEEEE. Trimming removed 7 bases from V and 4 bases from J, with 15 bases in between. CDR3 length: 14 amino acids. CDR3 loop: CASLEDRTYNEQFF. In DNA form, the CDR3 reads TGTGCCAGCTTGGAGGACAGAACTTACAATGAGCAGTTCTTC.